This T cell receptor (beta chain) was identified in a study of blood T cells in healthy people across ages (dated by TCRdb to the mid-2010s). With regard to the full study: In model experiments, template switching captured roughly one uniquely barcoded TCR beta cDNA molecule for every two T cells. Age-related changes in TCR beta repertoire diversity were measured in the study by deep sequencing normalized with unique cDNA molecular identifiers. Donors were grouped into four age groups: young (average roughly 17 years), middle-aged (39), aged (around 56) and long-lived (just over 80). To avoid experimental bias, donors of different ages were distributed randomly across sequencing lanes. Using the same blood draw, the study looked at two additional independent replicas of 1 million unique cDNA reads for two donors, one aged 18 to 30 and the other aged 80 or older.

CDR1 and CDR2, per the germline V gene, are SGDLS and YYNGEE. Measured from the cysteine to the phenylalanine, the CDR3 is 15 residues long. Solely the CDR3 DNA is kept, with 45 bases framed from the first base. The library was prepared using 5' RACE. Sequencing was performed on an Illumina HiSeq 2500. The second PCR ran for roughly 7 to 12 cycles and used a J-beta primer mix along with a sample-barcoded 5' primer. A template-switch 5' adaptor carrying 12 random nucleotides introduced a unique molecular identifier onto each TCR beta cDNA molecule. At least 2.5 million CDR3-containing paired-end reads were obtained from each sample. All of the RNA was converted into first-strand cDNA using the Mint cDNA synthesis kit, with a TRBC-specific oligonucleotide serving as the primer. Following uracil-DNA glycosylase treatment, a first 18-cycle PCR with universal primers M1SS and BC2_uni_R was performed on all cDNA. On the study's bioinformatics: For normalization, 1 million high-quality reads, each with a distinct molecular identifier, were randomly selected from each sample. Reads sharing molecular identifiers were discarded rather than binned into consensus sequences. MiTCR, with a Q25 quality threshold and the strictest error-elimination algorithm, was used for CDR3 identification, clonotype clustering and error correction. A nonparametric unseen species model with Euler transformation was used to estimate lower-bound total TCR beta diversity. TCRdb trimmed public reads at Q25 via fastp, called clones via MiXCR and kept in-frame beta chains. Under each unique CDR3 protein, matching rows form one entry showing the most common genes and DNA. What appears here as the V and J calls and clone size reflects TCRdb's work, not the paper's. The sample contains hundreds of thousands of distinct CDR3 sequences, around three fifths of them found a single time. The ten largest clonotypes hold around 24% of the sample.

The donors were roughly 38 Caucasian individuals from Russia, aged roughly 6 to 100 years, who were systemically healthy. Each donor gave ten milliliters of peripheral blood, drawn into EDTA-treated Vacutainer tubes. PBMCs were isolated by Ficoll-Paque density-gradient centrifugation, with at least 6 million obtained per sample. Trizol reagent was used to extract total RNA from the PBMCs, yielding at least 5.5 micrograms per sample. For every donor, an aliquot of PBMCs went through flow cytometry to measure the percentages of naive CD45RAhigh/CD27high T cells. Study-wide findings and limitations: Because donor CMV infection status was unknown, age-related changes in expanded clonotypes were potentially confounded. As age increased, observed TCR beta diversity per million T cells dropped in a roughly linear way, and a significant reduction was already evident by age 40. Conclusive comparison of naive and antigen-experienced compartments was prevented by the profiling of bulk unsorted PBMCs. There was a strong correlation between observed TCR beta diversity and the percentage of naive T cells measured by flow cytometry. Total diversity estimates from one million sequenced T cells were considered lower bounds and underestimates. Compared with the aged group, the long-lived group had more naive CD4+ T cells, fewer expanded clones and increased TCR diversity, suggesting age selection.

Comments on this clonotype: Which antigen it targets is not known. The input lacks base qualities; no much larger clone sits a single base away.

The V gene is TRBV9 and the J gene is TRBJ2-4; 5 matching bases give a weak D call of TRBD1. The DNA end favors TRBJ2-7, so the J call may be wrong. The sample was blood. The TCR originated in a man aged 35-49 years in good health. The nucleotides read TGTGCCAGCAGCGTCGACAGTACAATGACCTACGAGCAGTACTTC. The resulting protein is CASSVDSTMTYEQYF.